These T cell receptor beta chains were read from a single sample in a study of T cell responses to AZD1222 COVID-19 vaccine. Assay used: immunoSEQ multiplex PCR; TCRdb lists only in-frame clones, some missing. The repertoire holds more than 75,000 clones, around nine tenths seen once, with 6.9% in the top ten. The material was peripheral blood, obtained 28 days after the second AZD1222 dose. Source of these receptors: an adult who received the AZD1222 COVID-19 vaccine. CDR3s include the opening cysteine and the closing phenylalanine or tryptophan. A D gene is named only where the DNA matches it firmly. Part of the rows lack a size; the others show once, few, many or a class for expanded clones.

.	.	TRBV6-5	TRBJ2-2	CASGPLGKSTGELFF	TGTGCCAGTGGCCCCTTGGGGAAGAGCACCGGGGAGCTGTTTTTT
.	.	TRBV3-1/TRBV3-2	TRBJ2-1	CASSQGLGGARGEQFF	TGTGCCAGCAGCCAAGGATTGGGGGGCGCTAGGGGTGAGCAGTTCTTC
.	.	TRBV4-3	TRBJ1-2	CASSQDRVSHYGYTF	TGCGCCAGCAGCCAAGATAGGGTATCCCACTATGGCTACACCTTC
.	.	TRBV18	TRBJ1-1	CASSPNRLNTEAFF	TGTGCCAGCTCACCAAACAGACTGAACACTGAAGCTTTCTTT
.	TRBD2	TRBV30	TRBJ2-1	CAWKGMGEGTFYNEQFF	TGTGCCTGGAAAGGTATGGGGGAGGGAACTTTTTACAATGAGCAGTTCTTC
.	.	TRBV7-8	TRBJ2-1	CASSLVRTGANEQFF	TGTGCCAGCAGCTTAGTGCGGACTGGGGCGAATGAGCAGTTCTTC
.	.	TRBV14	TRBJ1-1	CASSQEVRGRTEAFF	TGTGCCAGCAGCCAAGAGGTCCGGGGGCGAACTGAAGCTTTCTTT
.	TRBD1	TRBV6-5	TRBJ2-7	CASSFGQGVYEQYF	TGTGCCAGCAGTTTCGGACAGGGAGTCTACGAGCAGTACTTC
.	.	TRBV7-7	TRBJ2-3	CASSRQYPDTQYF	TGTGCCAGCAGTCGACAGTACCCAGATACGCAGTATTTT
.	.	TRBV6-1	TRBJ1-3	CASSPDTSGNTIYF	TGTGCCAGCAGCCCGGACACCTCTGGAAACACCATATATTTT
.	TRBD2	TRBV6-6	TRBJ2-1	CASGGRASYNEQFF	TGTGCCTCGGGGGGGAGGGCCTCCTACAATGAGCAGTTCTTC
.	TRBD2	TRBV6-1	TRBJ2-3	CASSESSGHTDTQYF	TGTGCCAGCAGTGAGTCTAGCGGGCACACAGATACGCAGTATTTT
.	TRBD1	TRBV7-9	TRBJ2-1	CASSFGQGVAGDGFF	TGTGCCAGCAGCTTCGGACAGGGGGTCGCGGGAGATGGGTTCTTC
few	.	TRBV25-1	TRBJ1-2	CASSEQNNYGYTF	TGTGCCAGCAGTGAACAGAATAACTATGGCTACACCTTC
.	.	TRBV19	TRBJ1-1	CASRLQGRGTEAFF	TGTGCCAGTAGGTTACAGGGACGGGGTACTGAAGCTTTCTTT
.	.	TRBV24-1	TRBJ2-2	CATSDPGLATGELFF	TGTGCCACCAGTGATCCGGGGTTAGCCACCGGGGAGCTGTTTTTT
.	.	TRBV19	TRBJ2-1	CASSKAFYNEQFF	TGTGCCAGTAGTAAAGCCTTCTACAATGAGCAGTTCTTC
.	.	TRBV19	TRBJ2-1	CASSPPSGSRSYNEQFF	TGTGCCAGTAGTCCCCCTTCTGGGAGCCGCTCCTACAATGAGCAGTTCTTC
.	.	TRBV11-3	TRBJ2-3	CASSLDLGFGTDTQYF	TGTGCCAGCAGCTTAGATTTGGGTTTTGGCACAGATACGCAGTATTTT
once	TRBD2	TRBV4-1	TRBJ2-7	CASRQVGGGLAAYEQYF	TGCGCCAGCCGACAAGTCGGGGGGGGACTAGCGGCCTACGAGCAGTACTTC
.	TRBD1	TRBV9	TRBJ2-5	CASSATKGGDQYF	TGTGCCAGCAGCGCCACGAAAGGGGGCGACCAGTACTTC
.	TRBD1	TRBV29-1	TRBJ1-5	CSVQGAIGQPQHF	TGCAGCGTTCAGGGGGCGATAGGACAGCCCCAGCATTTT
.	TRBD2	TRBV6-4	TRBJ2-3	CASSERLAGQDTQYF	TGTGCCAGCAGTGAAAGACTAGCGGGACAAGATACGCAGTATTTT
.	.	TRBV21-1	TRBJ2-3	CASSLWRSLDTQYF	TGTGCCAGCAGCTTGTGGCGAAGTCTAGATACGCAGTATTTT
.	.	TRBV2	TRBJ1-5	CASGTGTAKPQHF	TGTGCCAGCGGAACAGGGACGGCCAAGCCCCAGCATTTT
.	.	TRBV30	TRBJ1-2	CAWSVQVAGYTF	TGTGCCTGGAGTGTACAGGTGGCCGGCTACACCTTC
once	TRBD2	TRBV29-1	TRBJ2-7	CSVAPGLASWEQYF	TGCAGCGTTGCCCCGGGACTAGCGTCATGGGAGCAGTACTTC
.	.	TRBV20-1	TRBJ1-5	CSASAGLQDQPQHF	TGCAGTGCTAGTGCGGGGTTACAGGATCAGCCCCAGCATTTT
.	.	TRBV19	TRBJ2-3	CASSTPVAGSGLDTQYF	TGTGCCAGTAGTACCCCGGTGGCGGGCTCAGGGTTAGATACGCAGTATTTT
few	.	TRBV28	TRBJ1-2	CASHRDRQLIYGYTF	TGTGCCAGTCATAGGGACCGACAGTTAATCTATGGCTACACCTTC
.	.	TRBV12-3/TRBV12-4	TRBJ2-5	CASSFIQETQYF	TGTGCCAGCAGTTTCATACAAGAGACCCAGTACTTC
.	.	TRBV9	TRBJ2-2	CASSVLLKPGELFF	TGTGCCAGCAGCGTATTACTTAAACCCGGGGAGCTGTTTTTT
.	TRBD2	TRBV2	TRBJ2-5	CASSYNLAGEQETQYF	TGTGCCAGCAGTTATAATCTAGCGGGAGAGCAAGAGACCCAGTACTTC
.	TRBD1	TRBV4-1	TRBJ1-2	CASSQGGTGNLGYTF	TGCGCCAGCAGCCAAGGCGGGACAGGGAATTTGGGCTACACCTTC